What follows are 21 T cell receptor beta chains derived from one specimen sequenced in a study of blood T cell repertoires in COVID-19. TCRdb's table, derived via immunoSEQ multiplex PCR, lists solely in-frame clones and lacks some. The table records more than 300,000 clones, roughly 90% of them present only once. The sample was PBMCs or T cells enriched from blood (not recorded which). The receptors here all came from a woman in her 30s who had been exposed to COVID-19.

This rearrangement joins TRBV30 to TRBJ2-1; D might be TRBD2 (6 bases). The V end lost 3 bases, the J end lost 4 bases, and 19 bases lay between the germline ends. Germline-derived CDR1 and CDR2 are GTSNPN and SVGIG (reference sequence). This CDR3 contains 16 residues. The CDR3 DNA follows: TGTGCCTGGAGACATGGAGGGCAGAGGCGATACAATGAGCAGTTCTTC. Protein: CAWRHGGQRRYNEQFF.

The CDR3 sequence: CASTQTGRSYYEQYF. The CDR3 region has the DNA TGTGCCAGTACCCAGACAGGCCGAAGCTACTACGAGCAGTACTTC. This chain joins TRBV19 and TRBJ2-7; the D gene is possibly TRBD1 (6 bases). The ends were cut back, 7 bases at V and 3 bases at J, with 19 bases in the middle. Per the germline V gene, CDR1 is LNHDA and CDR2 is SQIVND (reference sequence). This CDR3 contains 15 residues.

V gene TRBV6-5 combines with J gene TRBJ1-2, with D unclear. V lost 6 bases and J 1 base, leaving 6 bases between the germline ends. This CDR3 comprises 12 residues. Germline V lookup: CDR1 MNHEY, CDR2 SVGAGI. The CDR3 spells CASRGVNYGYTF. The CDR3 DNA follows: TGTGCCAGCAGGGGAGTTAACTATGGCTACACCTTC.

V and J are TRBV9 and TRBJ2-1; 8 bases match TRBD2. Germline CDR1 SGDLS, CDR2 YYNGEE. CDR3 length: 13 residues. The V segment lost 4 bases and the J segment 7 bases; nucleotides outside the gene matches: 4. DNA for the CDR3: TGTGCCAGCAGCCCGGGGGGGCAGAATGAGCAGTTCTTC. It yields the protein CASSPGGQNEQFF.

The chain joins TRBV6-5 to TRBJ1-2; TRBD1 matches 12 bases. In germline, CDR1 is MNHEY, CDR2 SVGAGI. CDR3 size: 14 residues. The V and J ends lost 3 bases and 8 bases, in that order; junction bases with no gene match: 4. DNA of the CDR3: TGTGCCAGCAGTTATTCCGGGACAGGGGGCGGCTACACCTTC. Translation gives CASSYSGTGGGYTF.

The CDR3 is CSVGVSVRGGAQETQYF. DNA of the CDR3: TGCAGCGTTGGAGTCTCGGTCCGCGGGGGGGCCCAAGAGACCCAGTACTTC. J is TRBJ2-5 and V is TRBV29-1, with TRBD2 matching 9 bases. V dropped 4 bases and J dropped 1; count of bases not matched to a gene: 13. This CDR3 has 17 amino acids. CDR1 and CDR2 from the germline V gene are SQVTM and ANQGSEA. Using reference TRBV29-1 and TRBJ2-5 for the parts outside the CDR3, the full variable domain is SAVISQKPSRDICQRGTSLTIQCQVDSQVTMMFWYRQQPGQSLTLIATANQGSEATYESGFVIDKFPISRPNLTFSTLTVSNMSPEDSSIYLCSVGVSVRGGAQETQYFGPGTRLLVL.

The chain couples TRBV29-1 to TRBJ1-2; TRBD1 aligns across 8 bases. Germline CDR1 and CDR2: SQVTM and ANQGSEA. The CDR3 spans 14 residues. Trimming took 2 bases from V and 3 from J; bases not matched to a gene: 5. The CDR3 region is CSVERGQGDYGYTF. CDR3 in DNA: TGCAGCGTTGAACGCGGACAGGGAGACTATGGCTACACCTTC.

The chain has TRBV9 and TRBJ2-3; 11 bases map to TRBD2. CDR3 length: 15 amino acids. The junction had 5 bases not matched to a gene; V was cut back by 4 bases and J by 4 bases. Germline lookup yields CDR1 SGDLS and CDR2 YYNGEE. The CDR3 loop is CASSPIAGGSDTQYF. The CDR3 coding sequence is TGTGCCAGCAGCCCGATAGCGGGGGGGTCAGATACGCAGTATTTT. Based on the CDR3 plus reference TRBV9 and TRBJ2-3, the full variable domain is DSGVTQTPKHLITATGQRVTLRCSPRSGDLSVYWYQQSLDQGLQFLIQYYNGEERAKGNILERFSAQQFPDLHSELNLSSLELGDSALYFCASSPIAGGSDTQYFGPGTRLTVL.

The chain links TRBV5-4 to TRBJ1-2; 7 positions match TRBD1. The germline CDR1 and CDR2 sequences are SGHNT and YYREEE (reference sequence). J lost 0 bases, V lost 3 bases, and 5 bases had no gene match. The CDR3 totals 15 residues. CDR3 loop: CASSSRQGANYGYTF. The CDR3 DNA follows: TGTGCCAGCAGCTCAAGACAGGGAGCTAACTATGGCTACACCTTC.

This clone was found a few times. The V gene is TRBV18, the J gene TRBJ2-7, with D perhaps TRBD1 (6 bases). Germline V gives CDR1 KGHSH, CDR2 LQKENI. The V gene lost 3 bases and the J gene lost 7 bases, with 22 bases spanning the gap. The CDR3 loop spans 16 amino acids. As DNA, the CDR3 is TGTGCCAGCTCACCGCCTCAAGGGGGTCTCTCGTGGGAGCAGTACTTC. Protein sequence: CASSPPQGGLSWEQYF.

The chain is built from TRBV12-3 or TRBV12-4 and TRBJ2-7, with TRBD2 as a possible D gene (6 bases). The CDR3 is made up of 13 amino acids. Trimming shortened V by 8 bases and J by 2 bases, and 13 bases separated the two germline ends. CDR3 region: CASGIGGPYEQYF. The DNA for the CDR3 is TGTGCCAGCGGTATCGGGGGACCCTACGAGCAGTACTTC.

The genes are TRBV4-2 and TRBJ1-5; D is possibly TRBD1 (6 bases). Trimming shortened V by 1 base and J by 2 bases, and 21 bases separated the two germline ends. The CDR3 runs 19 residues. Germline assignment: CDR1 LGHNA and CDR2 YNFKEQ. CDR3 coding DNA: TGTGCCAGCAGCCAAGGACAGGTGAAGGGTCGGGGTGGCAATCAGCCCCAGCATTTT. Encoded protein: CASSQGQVKGRGGNQPQHF.

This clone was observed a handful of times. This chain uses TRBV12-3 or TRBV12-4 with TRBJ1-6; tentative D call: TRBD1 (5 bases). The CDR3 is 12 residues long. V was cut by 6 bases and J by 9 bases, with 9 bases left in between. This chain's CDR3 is CASRYGGSPLHF. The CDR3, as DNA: TGTGCCAGCAGGTACGGGGGTTCACCCCTCCACTTT.

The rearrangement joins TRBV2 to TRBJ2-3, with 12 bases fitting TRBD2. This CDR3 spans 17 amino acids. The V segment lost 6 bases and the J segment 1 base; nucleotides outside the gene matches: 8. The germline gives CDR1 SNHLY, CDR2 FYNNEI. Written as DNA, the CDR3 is TGTGCCAGCAGGGGCCTTAGACTAGCGGGGGGCACAGATACGCAGTATTTT. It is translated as CASRGLRLAGGTDTQYF.

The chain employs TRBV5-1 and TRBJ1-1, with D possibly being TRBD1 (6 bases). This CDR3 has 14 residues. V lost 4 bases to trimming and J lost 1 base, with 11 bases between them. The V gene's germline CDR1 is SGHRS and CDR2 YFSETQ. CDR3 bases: TGCGCCAGCAGCCGCCAACAGGGGAACACTGAAGCTTTCTTT. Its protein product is CASSRQQGNTEAFF.

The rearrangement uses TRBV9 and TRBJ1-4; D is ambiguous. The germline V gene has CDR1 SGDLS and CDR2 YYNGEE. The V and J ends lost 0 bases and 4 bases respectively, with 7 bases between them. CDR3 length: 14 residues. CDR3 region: CASSVGLRNEKLFF. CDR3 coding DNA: TGTGCCAGCAGCGTAGGCCTGCGTAATGAAAAACTGTTTTTT.

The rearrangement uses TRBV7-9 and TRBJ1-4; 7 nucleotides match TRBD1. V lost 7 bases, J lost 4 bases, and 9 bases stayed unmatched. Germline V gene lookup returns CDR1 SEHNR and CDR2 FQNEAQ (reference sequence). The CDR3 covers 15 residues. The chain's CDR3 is CASTIGTVSNEKLFF. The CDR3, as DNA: TGTGCCAGCACCATCGGGACAGTGAGTAATGAAAAACTGTTTTTT.

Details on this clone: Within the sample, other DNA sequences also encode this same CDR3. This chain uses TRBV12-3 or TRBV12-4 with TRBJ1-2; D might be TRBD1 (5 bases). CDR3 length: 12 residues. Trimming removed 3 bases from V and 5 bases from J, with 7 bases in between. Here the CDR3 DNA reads TGTGCCAGCAGTTTTGGGGGGTATGGCTACACCTTC. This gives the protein CASSFGGYGYTF.

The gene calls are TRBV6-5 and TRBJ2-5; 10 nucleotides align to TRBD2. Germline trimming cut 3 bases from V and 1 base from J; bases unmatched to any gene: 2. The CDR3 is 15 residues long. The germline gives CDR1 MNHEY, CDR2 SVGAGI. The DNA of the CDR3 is TGTGCCAGCAGTTATGAGCGGGGGGGCCAAGAGACCCAGTACTTC. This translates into CASSYERGGQETQYF.

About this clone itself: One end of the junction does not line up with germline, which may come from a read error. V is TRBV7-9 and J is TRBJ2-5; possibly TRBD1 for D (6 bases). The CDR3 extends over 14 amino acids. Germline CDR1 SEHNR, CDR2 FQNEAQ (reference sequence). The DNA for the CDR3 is TGTGCCTGCAGCTGGTTTGGGGGCCGAGAGACCCAGTACTTC. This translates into CACSWFGGRETQYF.

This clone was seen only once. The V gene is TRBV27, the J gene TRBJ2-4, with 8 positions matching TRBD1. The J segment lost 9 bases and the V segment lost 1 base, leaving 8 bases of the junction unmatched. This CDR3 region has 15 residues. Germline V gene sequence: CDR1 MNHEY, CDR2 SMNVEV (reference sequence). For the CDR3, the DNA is TGTGCCAGCAGTTTATTGGGACAGGCCCGGGGCATTCAGTACTTC. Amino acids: CASSLLGQARGIQYF.